This entry lists 19 T cell receptor beta chains sequenced from one sample in a study of T-cell reconstitution after alpha-beta-depleted transplantation in children. As it was prepared, the TCRbeta library received unique molecular identifiers. Via MiXCR, TCRdb re-called the PCR reads, giving one row per CDR3 protein. The sample lists a few hundred thousand distinct CDR3 sequences, approximately 9.5% occurring once. The specimen was PBMCs from the stem cell graft donor, collected from the stem cell graft. These receptors were obtained from a human donor who donated a stem cell graft to a child with acute lymphoblastic leukemia.

This chain links TRBV6-2 or TRBV6-3 with TRBJ2-7, with D perhaps matching TRBD1 (5 bases). CDR3 length: 15 amino acids. Trimming took 6 bases from V and 4 from J, leaving 19 bases between them. Germline lookup yields CDR1 MNHEY and CDR2 SVGEGT. CDR3 sequence reads: CASSLATDIGYEQYF. The CDR3 DNA is TGTGCCAGCAGCCTTGCTACGGACATCGGATACGAGCAGTACTTC.

In this sample, this clonotype turned up a few times. The gene calls are TRBV5-8 and TRBJ1-1; D remains ambiguous. Deletions cut 3 bases from V and 7 bases from J, with 1 base between. The CDR3 runs 9 residues. The germline gives CDR1 SGHTS, CDR2 YDEGEE. CDR3 amino acids: CASSYEAFF. The CDR3 nucleotides are TGTGCCAGCAGCTATGAAGCTTTCTTT.

The V gene is TRBV29-1, the J gene TRBJ1-2, with TRBD1 as a possible D gene (6 bases). Trimming pared 6 bases from V and 5 bases from J, leaving 13 bases between. The CDR3 sequence is 12 residues long. Looked up from germline, CDR1 is SQVTM and CDR2 is ANQGSEA. The CDR3 region is CSVGDIRYGYTF. CDR3 nucleotide sequence: TGCAGCGTAGGGGACATTCGGTATGGCTACACCTTC.

The DNA of the CDR3 is TGTGCCAGCAGCTTAGCATGGACAGGGCCAGGCACTGAAGCTTTCTTT. This sequence encodes CASSLAWTGPGTEAFF. The J gene is TRBJ1-1, the V gene TRBV7-6, with 8 nucleotides matching TRBD1. The CDR3 consists of 16 residues. The trim removed 0 bases at V and 4 bases at J, leaving 7 bases unmatched. Germline V gene data show CDR1 as SGHVS and CDR2 as FNYEAQ.

V and J are TRBV20-1 and TRBJ2-3, with 10 nucleotides matching TRBD2. Losses at the gene ends were 6 bases for V and 3 bases for J; bases not matched to a gene: 9. Germline-derived CDR1 and CDR2 are DFQATT and SNEGSKA (reference sequence). CDR3 length equals 15 residues. In DNA form, the CDR3 reads TGCAGTGCGGCTCTCAGCGGGGGGGCGACAGATACGCAGTATTTT. This translates into CSAALSGGATDTQYF.

This clonotype was detected many times. V and J are TRBV5-1 and TRBJ2-5, with D possibly TRBD2 on 6 matching bases. CDR1 and CDR2 from the germline V gene are SGHRS and YFSETQ. The CDR3 sequence is 13 residues long. V gave up 2 bases and J gave up 10 bases, with 15 bases separating them. Written as DNA, the CDR3 is TGCGCCAGCAGCTTTTTTGACCCCGGGAGCCAGTACTTC. It encodes CASSFFDPGSQYF.

This clonotype was counted only a few times. This sequence joins TRBV12-3 or TRBV12-4 and TRBJ1-1; TRBD1 matches 8 bases. The CDR3 spans 16 residues. V trimming: 1 base; J trimming: 6 bases; junction bases outside the gene matches: 10. The CDR3 DNA follows: TGTGCCAGCAGTTTAGTCTCAGGGGGCCAGAGGGCTGAAGCTTTCTTT. This translates into CASSLVSGGQRAEAFF.

V and J are TRBV7-2 and TRBJ1-2, with TRBD1 as a possible D gene (6 bases). This CDR3 has 16 residues. CDR1 and CDR2 from the germline V gene are SGHTA and FQGNSA. The V end lost 2 bases, the J end lost 4 bases, and 17 bases lay between the germline ends. The CDR3 DNA reads as TGTGCCAGCAGCTTATCCCCCCAGGGGACTGCCTATGGCTACACCTTC. Protein product: CASSLSPQGTAYGYTF.

This clonotype occurred many times. The rearrangement links TRBV20-1 to TRBJ2-5; D possibly corresponds to TRBD2 (6 bases). This CDR3 has 12 residues. From germline, CDR1 is DFQATT and CDR2 SNEGSKA (reference sequence). The CDR3 loop reads CRPAGGEETQYF. DNA of the CDR3: TGCAGGCCCGCCGGGGGAGAAGAGACCCAGTACTTC.

This clonotype has a count of ten or more. CDR3 DNA: TGCAGCGTTTTTGGAGCCAGGATGAACACTGAAGCTTTCTTT. Amino acid sequence: CSVFGARMNTEAFF. The chain uses TRBV29-1 and TRBJ1-1; D unresolved. V dropped 5 bases and J dropped 0 bases, with 13 bases sitting between them. The CDR3 runs to 14 residues. Germline values: CDR1 SQVTM, CDR2 ANQGSEA.

The table lists this clonotype with many counts. V is TRBV7-2 and J is TRBJ2-5; D not resolved. Germline CDR1 and CDR2: SGHTA and FQGNSA. Trimming cost V 5 bases and J 5 bases, with 15 bases left between them. This CDR3 spans 14 amino acids. The CDR3 loop is CASSRPHGGETQYF. For the CDR3, the DNA is TGTGCCAGCAGCCGGCCCCACGGTGGCGAGACCCAGTACTTC. Using reference TRBV7-2 and TRBJ2-5 for the parts outside the CDR3, the full variable domain is GAGVSQSPSNKVTEKGKDVELRCDPISGHTALYWYRQSLGQGLEFLIYFQGNSAPDKSGLPSDRFSAERTGGSVSTLTIQRTQQEDSAVYLCASSRPHGGETQYFGPGTRLLVL.

The chain couples TRBV5-1 to TRBJ2-5; D is undetermined. Germline loops: CDR1 SGHRS, CDR2 YFSETQ. This CDR3 is 15 amino acids long. V was trimmed by 1 base and J by 5 bases, leaving 15 bases between them. The CDR3 DNA sequence: TGCGCCAGCAGCTTGCAAGGCGAGAACTTTGAGACCCAGTACTTC. This translates into CASSLQGENFETQYF.

This clonotype has only a few counts. V is TRBV25-1 and J is TRBJ1-6; TRBD1 agrees at 7 bases. The ends lost 7 bases at V and 3 bases at J; junction bases unmatched: 0. Germline V lookup: CDR1 MGHDK, CDR2 SYGVNS. The CDR3 length is 13 residues. The CDR3 is CASTGGYNSPLHF. In nucleotides, the CDR3 is TGTGCCAGCACAGGGGGCTATAATTCACCCCTCCACTTT.

This clonotype appeared many times. The chain uses TRBV12-3 or TRBV12-4 and TRBJ2-3; D possibly corresponds to TRBD1 (7 bases). V was trimmed by 6 bases and J by 0 bases, leaving 13 bases between them. CDR3 length: 15 amino acids. The CDR3: CASSLQGTSTDTQYF. The CDR3 DNA reads as TGTGCCAGCAGCTTACAGGGGACTAGCACAGATACGCAGTATTTT.

A few counts support this clonotype. The chain links TRBV5-1 to TRBJ1-2; 9 bases line up with TRBD1. This CDR3 comprises 14 residues. V shed 4 bases and J 8 bases; nucleotides not matched to a gene: 9. Germline V CDR1 and CDR2: SGHRS, YFSETQ. The CDR3 loop is CASSPRTGEEGYTF. The DNA of the CDR3 is TGCGCCAGCAGCCCGCGGACAGGGGAAGAAGGCTACACCTTC.

This clonotype has only a few counts. The chain has TRBV3-1 and TRBJ1-1; D is unclear. Trimming removed 4 bases from V and 1 base from J, with 7 bases in between. This CDR3 region has 13 residues. Germline V gene sequence: CDR1 LGHDT, CDR2 YNNKEL (reference sequence). The CDR3 bases are TGTGCCAGCAGCCCCTACCGGAACACTGAAGCTTTCTTT. Protein: CASSPYRNTEAFF. Based on the CDR3 plus reference TRBV3-1 and TRBJ1-1, the full variable domain is DTAVSQTPKYLVTQMGNDKSIKCEQNLGHDTMYWYKQDSKKFLKIMFSYNNKELIINETVPNRFSPKSPDKAHLNLHINSLELGDSAVYFCASSPYRNTEAFFGQGTRLTVV.

The chain has TRBV4-3 and TRBJ2-3; TRBD1 aligns across 7 bases. This CDR3 contains 15 residues. Germline lookup yields CDR1 LGHNA and CDR2 YSLEER. With 4 bases clipped from V and 0 bases from J, the junction kept 4 bases outside the gene matches. The CDR3, as DNA: TGCGCCAGCAGCCGAGTGACAGGGAGCACAGATACGCAGTATTTT. Translated, it gives CASSRVTGSTDTQYF.

This clonotype came up a few times. This chain links TRBV27 with TRBJ2-3; a possible D gene is TRBD1 (5 bases). The V gene lost 1 base and the J gene lost 0 bases, with 14 bases spanning the gap. Germline V gene sequence: CDR1 MNHEY, CDR2 SMNVEV (reference sequence). There are 17 residues in the CDR3. The CDR3 region has the DNA TGTGCCAGCAGTTTATTTTCCCGGCAGGGAAGCACAGATACGCAGTATTTT. Amino acid sequence: CASSLFSRQGSTDTQYF.

This clonotype was observed a few times. The rearrangement uses TRBV5-1 and TRBJ2-5; D may be TRBD1 (6 bases). This CDR3 contains 15 residues. From germline, CDR1 is SGHRS and CDR2 YFSETQ. Trimming removed 0 bases at V and 3 bases at J, with 12 bases between. CDR3 DNA: TGCGCCAGCAGCTTGGGTGGGACAAGGGAAGAGACCCAGTACTTC. Amino acid sequence: CASSLGGTREETQYF.